Listed below are T cell receptor beta chains from one sample, sequenced in a study of cytomegalovirus exposure and HLA in healthy donors. Sequencing used immunoSEQ multiplex PCR; TCRdb keeps in-frame clones, though not all of them. The sample includes about 130,000 clones, 65% to 80% of them seen just once. The specimen sequenced was PBMCs. The receptors were gathered from a woman between 40 and 50 years old in good health and CMV-seronegative. Each CDR3 is given with its conserved first and last residue. A D gene is named only where the DNA matches it firmly. A row's size may be missing; if present it is once, few, many or a size class.

TRBV27,.,.,TRBJ1-1,TGTGCCAGCAGTCCCCCATCAGGGGCGATGAACACTGAAGCTTTCTTT,CASSPPSGAMNTEAFF
TRBV10-2,TRBD2,.,TRBJ2-3,TGCGCCAGCATCACCGGGACTAGCGGAAGGGCGGGCACAGATACGCAGTATTTT,CASITGTSGRAGTDTQYF
TRBV11-2,TRBD2,.,TRBJ2-2,TGTGCCAGCAGCTCGGGACTAGCGGGGACGCTGGGGGAGCTGTTTTTT,CASSSGLAGTLGELFF
TRBV9,TRBD2,.,TRBJ2-1,TGTGCCAGCAGTGCTACAGGCGGGGGGGGTTACAATGAGCAGTTCTTC,CASSATGGGGYNEQFF
TRBV7-8,TRBD2,.,TRBJ2-3,TGTGCCAGCACCCCCGGGGGAGGGAACACAGATACGCAGTATTTT,CASTPGGGNTDTQYF
TRBV5-6,TRBD1,.,TRBJ2-3,TGTGCCAGCAGCTTGGCTACAGGGGTGGGGACAGATACGCAGTATTTT,CASSLATGVGTDTQYF
TRBV7-2,TRBD1,few,TRBJ2-7,TGTGCCAGCAGCCAGACAGGGTCCTCCTACGAGCAGTACTTC,CASSQTGSSYEQYF
TRBV29-1,TRBD2,.,TRBJ2-5,TGCAGCGTTGAGGTCGGGGGGGCCTTAGGGACCCAGTACTTC,CSVEVGGALGTQYF
TRBV7-9,.,.,TRBJ1-1,TGTGCCAGCAGGGACCGAGGGACTGAAGCTTTCTTT,CASRDRGTEAFF
TRBV13,TRBD2,.,TRBJ2-2,TGTGCCAGCAGCCCCCCTAGCGGGGCGGGGACCGGGGAGCTGTTTTTT,CASSPPSGAGTGELFF
TRBV28,TRBD1,.,TRBJ1-2,TGTGCCATCTGGGGACAGGGGAATGGCTACACCTTC,CAIWGQGNGYTF
TRBV15,.,once,TRBJ1-4,TGTGCCACCAGCAGAGATCTGGGGGCGTCTCCTGAAAAACTGTTTTTT,CATSRDLGASPEKLFF
TRBV5-8,.,.,TRBJ1-2,TGTGCCAGCAGCTTGGGGGTGATATCAGGTGGCTATGGCTACACCTTC,CASSLGVISGGYGYTF
TRBV7-9,.,few,TRBJ2-3,TGTGCCAGCAGCTTAGCGAAGGGGGGGCGTACAGATACGCAGTATTTT,CASSLAKGGRTDTQYF
TRBV7-9,.,.,TRBJ2-6,TGTGCCAGCAAGAGAGGCTCTGGGGCCAACGTCCTGACTTTC,CASKRGSGANVLTF
TRBV7-3,.,.,TRBJ2-3,TGTGCCAGCAGCTCCGCCACAGGCACAGATACGCAGTATTTT,CASSSATGTDTQYF
TRBV25-1,.,once,TRBJ1-1,TGTGCCAGCAGGAGGTCTCTGGGTGAAGCTTTCTTT,CASRRSLGEAFF
TRBV28,.,.,TRBJ1-6,TGTGCCAGCACCGATGAGGATTCACCCCTCCACTTT,CASTDEDSPLHF
TRBV5-1,.,.,TRBJ1-3,TGCGCCAGCAGCTCCTTACAGCCCGGGGGAACTGGAAACACCATATATTTT,CASSSLQPGGTGNTIYF
TRBV10-3,TRBD1,.,TRBJ2-7,TGTGCCATCAGTGAGGGCACAGGGGGTCCCTACGAGCAGTACTTC,CAISEGTGGPYEQYF
TRBV19,.,few,TRBJ2-7,TGTGCCAGTAGTACCGGAGTTGGGTCCTACGAGCAGTACTTC,CASSTGVGSYEQYF
TRBV2,.,.,TRBJ1-1,TGTGCCAGCAGTGAAGTAATGAACACTGAAGCTTTCTTT,CASSEVMNTEAFF
TRBV19,.,.,TRBJ1-4,TGTGCCAGTTGCACGATGGGAGGAACTAATGAAAAACTGTTTTTT,CASCTMGGTNEKLFF
TRBV4-2,TRBD2,.,TRBJ2-3,TGTGCCAGCAGCAAAAGCTGGGGTAGCGGGGGACTTCCCACAGATACGCAGTATTTT,CASSKSWGSGGLPTDTQYF
TRBV7-9,TRBD1,.,TRBJ2-7,TGTGCCAGCAGCTTAGTGGGACAGGAGTACTCCTACGAGCAGTACTTC,CASSLVGQEYSYEQYF
TRBV14,TRBD2,.,TRBJ2-1,TGTGCCAGCAGCCAAGATCGGAGCGGGGGGGCCGTTGGGAATGAGCAGTTCTTC,CASSQDRSGGAVGNEQFF
TRBV28,.,.,TRBJ2-7,TGTGCCAGCAGTCCCCCGGGCGGGGTCTACGAGCAGTACTTC,CASSPPGGVYEQYF
TRBV2,.,.,TRBJ2-7,TGTGCCAGAGGGGTCCCCTACGAGCAGTACTTC,CARGVPYEQYF
TRBV11-2,.,.,TRBJ2-1,TGTGCCAGCAGCTTACAGGGAGGTCCCTACAATGAGCAGTTCTTC,CASSLQGGPYNEQFF
TRBV18,TRBD1,.,TRBJ2-5,TGTGCCGGCTCAACGGGACAGCAAGAGACCCAGTACTTC,CAGSTGQQETQYF
TRBV28,.,.,TRBJ1-1,TGTGCCAGCAGGCGCTTGAACACTGAAGCTTTCTTT,CASRRLNTEAFF
TRBV5-8,.,.,TRBJ2-7,TGTGCCAGCAGCTCGCCGCGCACAGGGTCGTTCGAGCAGTACTTC,CASSSPRTGSFEQYF
TRBV7-3,.,.,TRBJ2-7,TGTGCCAGCAGCGCCCTCCAGGGGGGTCCCTACGAGCAGTACTTC,CASSALQGGPYEQYF
TRBV5-1,.,.,TRBJ1-1,TGCGCCAGCAGCGGTGGGGCAGGCAACACTGAAGCTTTCTTT,CASSGGAGNTEAFF
TRBV7-6,.,.,TRBJ2-1,TGTGCCAGCAGCTTAGTTAGGGGGGGCGATGAGCAGTTCTTC,CASSLVRGGDEQFF
TRBV11-2,.,.,TRBJ2-3,TGTGCCAGCAGCTTAGCGTTGAGGATCACAGATACGCAGTATTTT,CASSLALRITDTQYF